The source of this TCR beta chain is a study of blood T cells in healthy people across ages. After removal of 8 bases from V and 0 bases from J, the junction contained 4 bases not matched to a gene. The CDR3 has 15 residues. Per germline, CDR1 SQVTM and CDR2 ANQGSEA. A second PCR, run for roughly 7 to 11 cycles, used a sample-barcoded 5' primer plus a J-beta primer mix. TCRdb itself ran the 5' RACE reads through MiXCR, one entry per CDR3 protein. The data show hundreds of thousands of distinct CDR3 sequences, 40% to 50% seen once. This clonotype originated in a man aged 55 to 70 in good health. The J gene is TRBJ2-1, the V gene TRBV29-1; TRBD2 matches at 13 bases. The sequenced material came from blood. The CDR3 coding sequence is TGCAGCTGCGGACTAGCGGGGGCCTCCTACAATGAGCAGTTCTTC. This gives the protein CSCGLAGASYNEQFF.